One and the same sample provided the 2 T cell receptor beta chains below, sequenced in a study of shared clonotypes between healthy human individuals. Profiled with immunoSEQ multiplex PCR; TCRdb holds only in-frame clones, not every one. The sample contains hundreds of thousands of clones, 72% of which appear only once. The sequenced sample consisted of memory CD4+ T cells sorted from blood. Subset reported: CD45RA-negative fraction. Receptor source: a woman aged 30 to 39 in good health.

The chain recombines TRBV18 with TRBJ2-7; maybe TRBD2 (7 bases). CDR1 and CDR2 from the germline V gene are KGHSH and LQKENI. The V gene lost 3 bases and the J gene lost 3 bases, with 15 bases spanning the gap. This CDR3 is built from 15 residues. CDR3 residues: CASSPGGLPLYEQYF. The CDR3 nucleotides read TGTGCCAGCTCACCCGGGGGGCTACCCCTCTACGAGCAGTACTTC.

The chain uses TRBV5-1 and TRBJ1-3, with D uncertain. CDR1 is SGHRS, CDR2 YFSETQ, per germline. The CDR3 has 16 amino acids. The V gene lost 3 bases and the J gene lost 3 bases, with 16 bases spanning the gap. CDR3 DNA: TGCGCCAGCAGCTGGTTAGGTGTGGCTTTTGGAAACACCATATATTTT. It specifies CASSWLGVAFGNTIYF.